The clone carrying this T cell receptor beta chain was picked up many times. In the authors' methods: Quantification of nucleated cells was approximated via reference gene primer amplification. TCRdb's table, derived via immunoSEQ multiplex PCR, lists solely in-frame clones and lacks some. V, J and clone size are taken as reported in that table, and D and trimming were inferred from the DNA itself. The sample shows about 120,000 clones, approximately 74% of them seen only once. The source of the sample is a study of blood T cell repertoires in COVID-19. About the research overall: Samples came from the United States, Italy and Spain, spanning acute and convalescent COVID-19. T cells, B-cell-depleted T cells, or PBMCs supplied cDNA or gDNA.

The CDR3 runs to 16 residues. CDR1 and CDR2 from the germline V gene are SGHNT and YYREEE (reference sequence). The V gene lost 5 bases and the J gene lost 2 bases, with 18 bases spanning the gap. Sample: peripheral blood. The clonotype originates from a woman between 65 and 79 years old with acute or convalescent COVID-19. The chain carries TRBV5-4 and TRBJ2-3; D might be TRBD1 (7 bases). The CDR3 spells CASSSPAGQPTDTQYF. In nucleotides, the CDR3 is TGTGCCAGCAGTTCACCCGCGGGACAGCCCACAGATACGCAGTATTTT.